This entry features one T cell receptor (beta chain) sequence. What it recognizes is unknown. This sample is part of a study of T cell responses to AZD1222 COVID-19 vaccine. Study overall: Both about-4-week and about-12-week second-dose recipients were combined.

TCRdb's table, derived via immunoSEQ multiplex PCR, lists solely in-frame clones and lacks some. The sample consists of about 140,000 clones, 85% to 90% of them appearing once. The V and J ends lost 2 bases and 4 bases respectively, with 3 bases between them. Germline values: CDR1 SEHNR, CDR2 FQNEAQ (reference sequence). The CDR3 consists of 12 residues. Points from the study as a whole: With dominance at 160-218 and 743-854, vaccine-associated CD4 TCRs spanned spike. Targeting of unmutated variant regions was reportedly seen in nearly half of spike-specific TCRs.

Source: peripheral blood, taken on day 0 of AZD1222 vaccination. This TCR was sampled from an adult in good health. The chain links TRBV7-9 to TRBJ1-3, with D unclear. The CDR3 here is CASSLTGNTIYF. In DNA form, the CDR3 reads TGTGCCAGCAGCTTAACCGGAAACACCATATATTTT.